The entry below describes one T cell receptor beta chain. These data come from a study of blood T cell repertoires in COVID-19. Whole-study context: Acute-phase and convalescent COVID-19 samples originated in the United States, Italy and Spain.

This CDR3 has 17 residues. J lost 3 bases, V lost 4 bases, and 13 bases had no gene match. Germline assignment: CDR1 SGHRS and CDR2 YFSETQ. In the authors' methods: Cell counts per sample came from amplifying reference gene primers. Some clones are missing from TCRdb's copy, which holds only in-frame ones; the method was immunoSEQ multiplex PCR. The V and J calls and clone size were taken over from that table, and D and trimming were inferred from the DNA. Of some 45,000 clones detected, about 89% appear once; the ten largest clones hold 6.4%. This TCR was recovered from a man between 70 and 80 years old with active COVID-19. V and J are TRBV5-1 and TRBJ1-1, with 9 bases lining up with TRBD1. Source material: peripheral blood. CDR3 DNA sequence: TGCGCCAGCAGCCCCCGCGGGACAGGGTACCAGGACACTGAAGCTTTCTTT. It codes for CASSPRGTGYQDTEAFF.